The sequence of this T cell receptor (beta chain) was determined in a study of blood T cell repertoires in COVID-19 (dated by TCRdb to about 2020). Regarding the study in general: Samples covering the acute and convalescent phases of COVID-19 were provided by collaborators in the United States, Italy and Spain. Deeply sampled blood TCRbeta repertoires from subjects exposed to, actively infected with, or recovered from COVID-19 were included in the dataset. The samples were drawn from the first 160 participants of the ongoing ImmuneRACE study and from over a thousand subjects provided by 6 global collaborators. A de-identified subject ID, COVID-19 status, age in years and sex were almost always included in the sample metadata. Where available, HLA class I and class II types were taken from metadata supplied by the sample provider and were not determined by assay-based typing. The prospective study material was composed of cDNA or gDNA derived from T cells, B-cell-depleted T cells, or PBMCs. The repertoires were released in a freely available public database meant as a resource for research on the immune response to SARS-CoV-2.

On the study overall, not on this receptor specifically: How much clinical and demographic metadata was included differed by source and by participant, and the metadata was provided uncurated.

Via the germline V gene, CDR1 is SGHDT and CDR2 YYEEEE. Inclusive of the bounding cysteine and phenylalanine, the CDR3 is 16 residues long. CDR3 DNA only is kept here, 48 bases in frame from base 1. Trimming takes 0 bases from V and 2 bases from J, and the germline ends sit 14 bases apart. Concerning this clone: What this receptor recognizes is not known. The input lacks base qualities; no much larger clone sits a single base away.

TCRbeta CDR3 regions were amplified from genomic DNA by means of the immunoSEQ Assay, a bias-controlled multiplex PCR. The authors' analysis ran thus. The number of nucleated cells in each sample was estimated by amplification of reference gene primers within the assay. To quantify the absolute abundance of each unique TCRbeta CDR3 rearrangement, sequence reads were collapsed and filtered. For each sample, productive Simpson clonality was calculated as the square root of Simpson's diversity index across productive rearrangements. TCRdb retrieved this table from immuneACCESS and kept in-frame rearrangements only. Not all clones are present; in checked studies, unresolved V genes account for under half, and no reason is known for the remainder. D and trimming were read from the DNA, whereas the V and J calls and clone size are those reported in that table. The sample yields roughly 230,000 clones; approximately 85% were counted once. Of the sample, more than 0.75% falls within the top ten clones.

Whole blood was collected in K2EDTA tubes by collaborating institutions according to the institutions' own protocols. For TCRbeta analysis, collaborators shipped samples in one of three forms: frozen whole blood, isolated PBMCs, or DNA extracted from either of those sample types. The source material was peripheral blood. The sequence is built from TRBV5-6 and TRBJ2-5; a weak D assignment points to TRBD2 (5 bases agree). The receptor was derived from a man aged 40-49 years with acute or convalescent COVID-19. The CDR3 region has the sequence CASSLDLIGSQETQYF. In nucleotides, the sequence is TGTGCCAGCAGCTTGGACCTTATTGGGAGTCAAGAGACCCAGTACTTC. With all but the CDR3 taken from the reference TRBV5-6 and TRBJ2-5 genes, the full variable domain is: DAGVTQSPTHLIKTRGQQVTLRCSPKSGHDTVSWYQQALGQGPQFIFQYYEEEERQRGNFPDRFSGHQFPNYSSELNVNALLLGDSALYLCASSLDLIGSQETQYFGPGTRLLVL.